The 20 T cell receptor beta chains listed next were all sequenced from one sample in a study of siplizumab effects on memory and regulatory T cells. Libraries were prepared by immunoSEQ multiplex PCR; TCRdb keeps only in-frame clonotypes and omits some of them. This sample has approximately 58,000 clones; about 92% occur once, and the top ten carry about 40%. The specimen sequenced was CD8+ T cells sorted from blood. The receptors come from a human donor in good health.

The V call is TRBV5-1, the J call TRBJ1-1; 7 nucleotides agree with TRBD1. The CDR3 extends over 15 amino acids. Germline CDR1 reads SGHRS; CDR2 reads YFSETQ. With V trimmed by 5 bases and J by 4 bases, 11 bases remained unmatched. For the CDR3, the DNA is TGCGCCAGCAGAGGGACAGCGGGAGGTAGCACTGAAGCTTTCTTT. The encoded protein is CASRGTAGGSTEAFF.

The V call is TRBV18, the J call TRBJ2-1; the match to TRBD2 covers 8 bases. This CDR3 region has 18 residues. The germline V gene encodes CDR1 KGHSH and CDR2 LQKENI. Unmatched junction bases numbered 10, after V lost 3 bases and J lost 0 bases. The CDR3 reads CASSPSGGGIGSYNEQFF. The CDR3 nucleotides are TGTGCCAGCTCACCCTCCGGGGGGGGCATTGGCTCCTACAATGAGCAGTTCTTC.

This clone was counted only a few times. J is TRBJ1-1 and V is TRBV29-1; TRBD1 might be the D (5 bases). The V gene's germline CDR1 is SQVTM and CDR2 ANQGSEA. This CDR3 is 13 amino acids long. The CDR3 sequence: CTTSRGMNTEAFF. For the CDR3, the DNA is TGCACCACAAGTCGGGGGATGAACACTGAAGCTTTCTTT.

For this clone: Other DNA variants within this sample encode the same CDR3. V usage is TRBV7-9 and J usage is TRBJ2-7; 10 bases fit TRBD1. Germline V gene sequence: CDR1 SEHNR, CDR2 FQNEAQ (reference sequence). The J segment lost 5 bases and the V segment lost 5 bases, leaving 9 bases of the junction unmatched. The CDR3 covers 15 residues. The CDR3 DNA reads as TGTGCCAGCAGCCTCCCCGGGACAGGGGCCAACGAGCAGTACTTC. This encodes CASSLPGTGANEQYF.

The chain joins TRBV7-6 to TRBJ1-1; D is ambiguous. The V gene's germline CDR1 is SGHVS and CDR2 FNYEAQ. The CDR3 totals 17 residues. The ends were cut back, 2 bases at V and 1 base at J, with 17 bases in the middle. Here the CDR3 reads CASSLIITSGPNTEAFF. The CDR3 coding sequence is TGTGCCAGCAGCTTAATTATTACAAGTGGGCCGAACACTGAAGCTTTCTTT.

The chain is built from TRBV2 and TRBJ2-1, with D uncertain. Germline CDR1 reads SNHLY; CDR2 reads FYNNEI. V dropped 3 bases and J dropped 6 bases, with 18 bases sitting between them. The CDR3 is 16 residues long. The CDR3 nucleotides read TGTGCCAGCAGTGATCGCGAAGAGGATAGGACCAATGAGCAGTTCTTC. Protein product: CASSDREEDRTNEQFF.

This clone occurred once. The chain recombines TRBV7-8 with TRBJ2-5; the D gene is possibly TRBD2 (6 bases). The length of the CDR3 is 15 residues. Germline V gene lookup returns CDR1 SGHVS and CDR2 FQNEAQ. V was trimmed by 1 base and J by 2 bases, leaving 11 bases between them. The CDR3 here is CASSLVGTLQETQYF. DNA for the CDR3: TGTGCCAGCAGCTTAGTGGGGACTCTGCAAGAGACCCAGTACTTC.

The chain has TRBV2 and TRBJ2-7; 10 bases align to TRBD1. The V gene end was trimmed by 10 bases and the J gene end by 1 base; junction bases not matched to a gene: 19. Germline assignment: CDR1 SNHLY and CDR2 FYNNEI. This CDR3 spans 18 amino acids. This CDR3 reads CATLITRDRGLDSYEQYF. DNA for the CDR3: TGTGCCACCCTTATAACCAGAGACAGGGGGCTAGATTCCTACGAGCAGTACTTC.

This rearrangement joins TRBV6-1 to TRBJ1-1; D is uncertain. This CDR3 has 14 residues. Germline CDR1 is MNHNS and CDR2 is SASEGT. The germline V and J ends were trimmed by 6 bases and 4 bases, with 15 bases remaining between them. The CDR3 loop is CASRPGAYFTEAFF. The CDR3 coding sequence is TGTGCCAGCAGGCCGGGAGCCTATTTCACTGAAGCTTTCTTT.

J is TRBJ2-2 and V is TRBV6-1, with 7 bases identical to TRBD1. Germline CDR1 reads MNHNS; CDR2 reads SASEGT. V gave up 7 bases and J gave up 3 bases; unmatched junction bases: 2. The CDR3 extends over 13 amino acids. In nucleotides, the CDR3 is TGTGCCAGCAATACAGGGGACACCGGGGAGCTGTTTTTT. Amino acid sequence: CASNTGDTGELFF.

The rearrangement links TRBV28 to TRBJ1-1; 7 bases align to TRBD1. This CDR3 has 14 residues. Germline assignment: CDR1 MDHEN and CDR2 SYDVKM. The V and J ends lost 5 bases and 5 bases, in that order; junction bases with no gene match: 8. CDR3 sequence reads: CASSPTGFRTEAFF. The CDR3 region has the DNA TGTGCCAGCAGTCCGACAGGGTTTAGGACTGAAGCTTTCTTT.

The chain is built from TRBV27 and TRBJ2-1; unclear D gene. Trimming took 3 bases from V and 9 from J, leaving 9 bases between them. CDR3 length: 12 amino acids. CDR1 and CDR2 from the germline V gene are MNHEY and SMNVEV (reference sequence). CDR3 region: CASSFSTGEQFF. The CDR3 DNA sequence: TGTGCCAGCAGTTTCTCGACGGGTGAGCAGTTCTTC.

V usage is TRBV19 and J usage is TRBJ2-4; 7 bases agree with TRBD1. This CDR3 contains 13 residues. V was pared by 6 bases and J by 6 bases, with 5 bases of the junction left unmatched. Looked up from germline, CDR1 is LNHDA and CDR2 is SQIVND (reference sequence). The CDR3 here is CASREAGGNIQYF. The CDR3 DNA is TGTGCCAGTAGGGAGGCAGGGGGAAACATTCAGTACTTC.

The V call is TRBV2, the J call TRBJ2-7, with D hard to call. V gave up 6 bases and J gave up 3 bases, with 18 bases separating them. Germline assignment: CDR1 SNHLY and CDR2 FYNNEI. The CDR3 contains 15 residues. The CDR3 sequence: CASRVGPIPNYEQYF. In DNA, the CDR3 is TGTGCCAGCAGGGTAGGTCCAATACCAAACTACGAGCAGTACTTC.

The chain joins TRBV25-1 to TRBJ2-3; no clear D. Germline V gene lookup returns CDR1 MGHDK and CDR2 SYGVNS. CDR3 length: 12 residues. Trimming stripped 6 bases from V and 11 bases from J, with 15 bases between. CDR3: CASRGWDSVQYF. The CDR3 nucleotides are TGTGCCAGCAGAGGGTGGGATAGTGTGCAGTATTTT.

The chain employs TRBV4-2 and TRBJ2-1, with 14 bases matching TRBD2. CDR1 LGHNA and CDR2 YNFKEQ come from the germline V gene. The V gene end was trimmed by 0 bases and the J gene end by 0 bases; junction bases not matched to a gene: 4. This CDR3 is built from 19 residues. The CDR3 reads CASSQDPGTSGSSYNEQFF. In nucleotides, the CDR3 is TGTGCCAGCAGCCAAGACCCCGGGACTAGCGGGAGCTCCTACAATGAGCAGTTCTTC.

The rearrangement uses TRBV6-6 and TRBJ1-1, with TRBD1 identical over 7 bases. Germline CDR1 reads MNHNY; CDR2 reads SVGAGI (reference sequence). Trimming took 2 bases from V and 2 from J; bases not matched to a gene: 5. The CDR3 consists of 15 residues. The CDR3 region has the DNA TGTGCCAGCAGTTACACCAGACAGGGTAACACTGAAGCTTTCTTT. It specifies CASSYTRQGNTEAFF.

This chain connects TRBV27 to TRBJ2-7; TRBD2 aligns across 11 bases. V shed 3 bases, J shed 7 bases, and the junction held 17 bases outside the gene matches. Germline lookup yields CDR1 MNHEY and CDR2 SMNVEV (reference sequence). The CDR3 consists of 18 residues. The CDR3 DNA sequence: TGTGCCAGCAGTTTCGTGGTAGCGGGAGGGCCCCGCTTCTGGGAGCAGTACTTC. Translated, it gives CASSFVVAGGPRFWEQYF.

V usage is TRBV5-1 and J usage is TRBJ2-7; a weak D match, TRBD2 (7 bases). This CDR3 has 15 amino acids. The V gene's germline CDR1 is SGHRS and CDR2 YFSETQ. V lost 0 bases and J lost 3, with 13 bases in between. This CDR3 is CASSLDRGGGYEQYF. Written as DNA, the CDR3 is TGCGCCAGCAGCTTGGATAGGGGAGGGGGCTACGAGCAGTACTTC.

The V and J genes are TRBV6-5 and TRBJ2-1; possibly TRBD1 for D (5 bases). Germline loops: CDR1 MNHEY, CDR2 SVGAGI. Between the trimmed V and J ends, which lost 4 bases and 10 bases, there was a span of 8 bases. The CDR3 has 11 amino acids. CDR3 bases: TGTGCCAGCAGTTTCAGGGCCGAGCAGTTCTTC. Translating it yields CASSFRAEQFF.